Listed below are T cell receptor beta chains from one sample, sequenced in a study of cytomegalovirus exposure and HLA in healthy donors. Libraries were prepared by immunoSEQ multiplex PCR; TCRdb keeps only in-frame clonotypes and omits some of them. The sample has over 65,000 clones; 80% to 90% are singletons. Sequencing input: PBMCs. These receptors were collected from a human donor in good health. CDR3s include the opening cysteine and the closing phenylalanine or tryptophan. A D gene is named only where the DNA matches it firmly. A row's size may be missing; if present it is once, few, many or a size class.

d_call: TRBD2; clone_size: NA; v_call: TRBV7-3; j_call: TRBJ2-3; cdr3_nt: TGTGCCAGCAGCGAAAGCGGGGGTCGCACAGATACGCAGTATTTT; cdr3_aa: CASSESGGRTDTQYF
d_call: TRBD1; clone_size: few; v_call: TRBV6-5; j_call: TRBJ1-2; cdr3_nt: TGTGCCAGCAGTTACGGACAGGGGGCAGGTGGCTACCCCTTC; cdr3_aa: CASSYGQGAGGYPF
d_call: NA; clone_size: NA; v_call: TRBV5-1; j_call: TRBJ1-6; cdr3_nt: TGCGCCAGCAGCGGAGAACAGGGTGGTTCACCCCTCCACTTT; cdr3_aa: CASSGEQGGSPLHF
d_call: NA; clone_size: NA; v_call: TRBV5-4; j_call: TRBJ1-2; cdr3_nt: TGTGCCAGCAGCTTGCCGGTTAACTATGGCTACACCTTC; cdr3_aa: CASSLPVNYGYTF
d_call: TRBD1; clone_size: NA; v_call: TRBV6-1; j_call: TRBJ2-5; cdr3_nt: TGTGCCAGCAGTGTAGACAGGGGAGAGACCCAGTACTTC; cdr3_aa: CASSVDRGETQYF
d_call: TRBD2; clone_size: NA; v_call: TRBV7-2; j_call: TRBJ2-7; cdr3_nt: TGTGCCAGCAGCCCCCGACTAGCCGGGAGCGAGCAGTACTTC; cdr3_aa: CASSPRLAGSEQYF
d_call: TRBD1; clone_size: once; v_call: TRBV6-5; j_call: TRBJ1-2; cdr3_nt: TGTGCCAGCAGCCGGGACAGGTCAAACTATGGCTACACCTTC; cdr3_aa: CASSRDRSNYGYTF
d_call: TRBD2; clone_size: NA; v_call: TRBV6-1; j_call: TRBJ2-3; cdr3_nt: TGTGCCAGCAATCTAGCGGGGGGGCGTGATACGCAGTATTTT; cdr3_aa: CASNLAGGRDTQYF
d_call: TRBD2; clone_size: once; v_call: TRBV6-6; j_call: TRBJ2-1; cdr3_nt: TGTGCCAGCAGTCCCTCTCGGGGGGGAAGGAATGAGCAGTTCTTC; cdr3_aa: CASSPSRGGRNEQFF
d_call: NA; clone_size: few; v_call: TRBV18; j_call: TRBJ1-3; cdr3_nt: TGTGCCAGCTCACCCATTGGACAGACTGGAAACACCATATATTTT; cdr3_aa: CASSPIGQTGNTIYF
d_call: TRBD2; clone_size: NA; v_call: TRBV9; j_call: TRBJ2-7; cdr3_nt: TGTGCCAGCAGCGTAGGACTAGCGGGGGGAGGGAACGAGCAGTACTTC; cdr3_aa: CASSVGLAGGGNEQYF
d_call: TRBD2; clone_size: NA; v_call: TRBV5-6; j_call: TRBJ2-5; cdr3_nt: TGTGCCAGCATCCAAGGTACCGGGGGGAAGAAAGAGACCCAGTACTTC; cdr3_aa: CASIQGTGGKKETQYF
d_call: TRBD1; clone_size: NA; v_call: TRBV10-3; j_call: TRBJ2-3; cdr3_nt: TGTGCCATCACGAAGGAATCGGGACAGGGGTACACAGATACGCAGTATTTT; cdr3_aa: CAITKESGQGYTDTQYF
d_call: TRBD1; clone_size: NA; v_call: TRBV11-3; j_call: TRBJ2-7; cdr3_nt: TGTGCCAGCAGAACGACGGCAGGGGGCGAGCAGTACTTC; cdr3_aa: CASRTTAGGEQYF
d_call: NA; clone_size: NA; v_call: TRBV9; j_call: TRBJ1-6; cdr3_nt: TGTGCCAGCAGCGTAGGTACTCGGGTTCGTCGTACTAATTCACCCCTCCACTTT; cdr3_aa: CASSVGTRVRRTNSPLHF
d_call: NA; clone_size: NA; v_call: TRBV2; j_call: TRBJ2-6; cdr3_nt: TGTGCCAGCAGTGTTGGCAACTCTGGGGCCAACGTCCTGACTTTC; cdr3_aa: CASSVGNSGANVLTF
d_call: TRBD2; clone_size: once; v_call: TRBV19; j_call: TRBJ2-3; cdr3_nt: TGTGCCAGTAGTGAGGGCGGGACTAGCGGGGTAGATACGCAGTATTTT; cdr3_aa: CASSEGGTSGVDTQYF
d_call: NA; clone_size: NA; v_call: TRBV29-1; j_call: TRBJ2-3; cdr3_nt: TGCAGCGTCTTTGAGAATACGCAGTATTTT; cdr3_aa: CSVFENTQYF
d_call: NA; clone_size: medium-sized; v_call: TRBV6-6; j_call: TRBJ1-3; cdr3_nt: TGTGCCAGCAGCCCAGGGGCAGTTGGAAACACCATATATTTT; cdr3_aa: CASSPGAVGNTIYF
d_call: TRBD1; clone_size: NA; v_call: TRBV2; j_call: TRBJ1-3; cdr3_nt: TGTGCCAGCAGTGAGAACAGGGGAAGCTCTGGAAACACCATATATTTT; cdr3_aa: CASSENRGSSGNTIYF
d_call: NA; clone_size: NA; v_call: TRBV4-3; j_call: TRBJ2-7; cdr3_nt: TGCGCCAGCAGCCAAGGTAGCTCCTACGAGCAGTACTTC; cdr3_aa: CASSQGSSYEQYF
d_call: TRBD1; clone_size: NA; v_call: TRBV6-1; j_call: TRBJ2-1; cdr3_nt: TGTGCCAGCAGTGAAGAAGGACAGGGGGCCTGGAATGAGCAGTTCTTC; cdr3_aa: CASSEEGQGAWNEQFF
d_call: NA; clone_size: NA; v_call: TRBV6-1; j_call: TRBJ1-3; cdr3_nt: TGTGCCAGCAGTGAGTCGGAGTCCAACACCATATATTTT; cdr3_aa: CASSESESNTIYF
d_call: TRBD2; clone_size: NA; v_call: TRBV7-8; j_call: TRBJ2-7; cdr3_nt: TGTGCCAGCAGCGCGAATAGCGGGGGGGTCTACGAGCAGTACTTC; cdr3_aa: CASSANSGGVYEQYF
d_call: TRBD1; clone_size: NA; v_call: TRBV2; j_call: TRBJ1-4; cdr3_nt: TGTGCCAGCAGTTCGGACAGGCCAAATGAAAAACTGTTTTTT; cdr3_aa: CASSSDRPNEKLFF
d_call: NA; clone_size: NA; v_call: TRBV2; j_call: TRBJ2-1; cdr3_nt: TGTGCCAGCACACCGTACAACTCCTACAATGAGCAGTTCTTC; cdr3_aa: CASTPYNSYNEQFF
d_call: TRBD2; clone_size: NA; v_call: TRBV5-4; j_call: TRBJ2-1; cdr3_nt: TGTGCCAGCAGCTTGGCCCTTTTGACTAGCGGGGGGGCCGGGGAGCAGTTCTTC; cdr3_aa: CASSLALLTSGGAGEQFF
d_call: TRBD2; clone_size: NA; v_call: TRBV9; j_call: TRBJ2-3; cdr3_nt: TGTGCCAGCAGCGTAGGAGCGGGGGGCCGAACTAGCACAGATACGCAGTATTTT; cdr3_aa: CASSVGAGGRTSTDTQYF
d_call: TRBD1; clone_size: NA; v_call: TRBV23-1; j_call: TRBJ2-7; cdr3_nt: TGCGCCAGCAGTCAGCCGCCCGGGACAGGGGGAGACTACGAGCAGTACTTC; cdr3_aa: CASSQPPGTGGDYEQYF
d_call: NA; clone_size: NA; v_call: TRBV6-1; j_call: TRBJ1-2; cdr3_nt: TGTGCCAGCAGCGCGCGACACCCGCGGGATGGCTACACCTTC; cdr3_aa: CASSARHPRDGYTF
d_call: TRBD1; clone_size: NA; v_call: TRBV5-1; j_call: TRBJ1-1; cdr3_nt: TGCGCCAGCAGCTTGGGGGACAGGGACGCTGAAGCTTTCTTT; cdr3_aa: CASSLGDRDAEAFF
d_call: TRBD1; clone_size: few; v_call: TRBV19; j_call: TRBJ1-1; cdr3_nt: TGTGCCGAAGTGAGAAGACAGGGGGTCACTGAAGCTTTCTTT; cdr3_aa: CAEVRRQGVTEAFF